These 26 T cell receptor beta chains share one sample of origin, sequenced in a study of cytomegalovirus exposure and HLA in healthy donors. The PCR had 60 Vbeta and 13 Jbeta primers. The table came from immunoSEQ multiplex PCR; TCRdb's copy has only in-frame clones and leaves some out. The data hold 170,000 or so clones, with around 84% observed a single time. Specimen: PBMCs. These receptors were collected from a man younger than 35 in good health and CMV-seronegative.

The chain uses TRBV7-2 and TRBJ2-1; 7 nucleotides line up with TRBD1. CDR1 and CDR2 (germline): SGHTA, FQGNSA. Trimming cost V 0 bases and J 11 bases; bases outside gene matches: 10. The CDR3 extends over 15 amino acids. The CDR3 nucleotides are TGTGCCAGCAGCTTAGCGACGACAGGGTCCCCTCAGCAGTTCTTC. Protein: CASSLATTGSPQQFF.

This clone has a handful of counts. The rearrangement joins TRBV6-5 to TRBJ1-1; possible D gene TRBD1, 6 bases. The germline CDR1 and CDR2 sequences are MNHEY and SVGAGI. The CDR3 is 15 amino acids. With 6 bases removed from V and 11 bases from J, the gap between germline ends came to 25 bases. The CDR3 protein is CASRPSGGWDAEAFF. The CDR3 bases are TGTGCCAGCAGGCCCTCGGGGGGCTGGGATGCGGAGGCTTTCTTT.

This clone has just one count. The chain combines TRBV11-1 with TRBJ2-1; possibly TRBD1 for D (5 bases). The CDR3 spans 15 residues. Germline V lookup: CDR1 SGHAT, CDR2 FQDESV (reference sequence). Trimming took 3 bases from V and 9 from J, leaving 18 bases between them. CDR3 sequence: CASSLNPTPDSEQFF. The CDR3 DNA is TGTGCCAGCAGCTTGAACCCGACGCCTGACAGTGAGCAGTTCTTC. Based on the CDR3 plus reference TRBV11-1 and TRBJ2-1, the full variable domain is EAEVAQSPRYKITEKSQAVAFWCDPISGHATLYWYRQILGQGPELLVQFQDESVVDDSQLPKDRFSAERLKGVDSTLKIQPAELGDSAMYLCASSLNPTPDSEQFFGPGTRLTVL.

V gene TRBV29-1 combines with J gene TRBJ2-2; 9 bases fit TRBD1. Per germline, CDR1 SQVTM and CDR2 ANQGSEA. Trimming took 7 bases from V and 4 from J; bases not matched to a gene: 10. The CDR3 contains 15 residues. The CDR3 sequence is CSALLTDRGTGELFF. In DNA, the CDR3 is TGCAGCGCTTTACTGACGGACAGGGGCACCGGGGAGCTGTTTTTT.

Here the CDR3 reads CASSEVSADYNQPQHF. For the CDR3, the DNA is TGTGCCAGCAGTGAAGTGTCAGCTGACTACAATCAGCCCCAGCATTTT. This chain links TRBV2 with TRBJ1-5; D is uncertain. Per germline, CDR1 SNHLY and CDR2 FYNNEI. V was cut by 1 base and J by 3 bases, with 13 bases left in between. CDR3 length: 16 amino acids. The full variable domain, completed using reference TRBV2 and TRBJ1-5, is EPEVTQTPSHQVTQMGQEVILRCVPISNHLYFYWYRQILGQKVEFLVSFYNNEISEKSEIFDDQFSVERPDGSNFTLKIRSTKLEDSAMYFCASSEVSADYNQPQHFGDGTRLSIL.

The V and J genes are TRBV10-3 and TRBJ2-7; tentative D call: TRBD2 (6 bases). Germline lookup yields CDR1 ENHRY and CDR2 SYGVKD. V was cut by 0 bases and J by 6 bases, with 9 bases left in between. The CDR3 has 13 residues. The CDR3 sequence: CAISESMGGEQYF. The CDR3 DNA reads TGTGCCATCAGTGAGTCAATGGGGGGCGAGCAGTACTTC.

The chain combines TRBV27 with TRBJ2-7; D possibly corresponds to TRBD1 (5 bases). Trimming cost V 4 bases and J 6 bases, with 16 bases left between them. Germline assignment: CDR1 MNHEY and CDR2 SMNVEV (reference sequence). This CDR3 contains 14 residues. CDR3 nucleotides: TGTGCCAGCAGTTGGTGCAGGGATGCCTGCGAGCAGTACTTC. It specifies CASSWCRDACEQYF.

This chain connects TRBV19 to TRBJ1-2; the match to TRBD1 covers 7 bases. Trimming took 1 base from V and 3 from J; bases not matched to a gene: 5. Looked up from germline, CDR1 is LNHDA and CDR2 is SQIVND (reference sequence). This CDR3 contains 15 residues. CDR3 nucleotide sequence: TGTGCCAGTAGTATAGCGCCAGGGGGAGACTATGGCTACACCTTC. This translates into CASSIAPGGDYGYTF.

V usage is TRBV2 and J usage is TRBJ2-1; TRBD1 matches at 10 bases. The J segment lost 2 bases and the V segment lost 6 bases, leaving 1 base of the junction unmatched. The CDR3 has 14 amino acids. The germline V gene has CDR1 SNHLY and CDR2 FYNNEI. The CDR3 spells CASSGQGAYNEQFF. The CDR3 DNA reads TGTGCCAGCAGCGGACAGGGGGCCTACAATGAGCAGTTCTTC.

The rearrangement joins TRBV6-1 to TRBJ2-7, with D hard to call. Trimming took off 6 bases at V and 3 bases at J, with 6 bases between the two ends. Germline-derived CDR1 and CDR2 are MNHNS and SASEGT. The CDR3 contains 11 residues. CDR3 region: CASRVGYEQYF. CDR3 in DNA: TGTGCCAGCAGGGTCGGCTACGAGCAGTACTTC.

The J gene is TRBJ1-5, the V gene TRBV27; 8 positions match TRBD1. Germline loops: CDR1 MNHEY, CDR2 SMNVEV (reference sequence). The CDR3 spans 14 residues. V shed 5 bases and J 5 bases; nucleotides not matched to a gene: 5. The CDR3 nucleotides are TGTGCCAGCAGTACAGACAGGGGTGATCAGCCCCAGCATTTT. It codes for CASSTDRGDQPQHF.

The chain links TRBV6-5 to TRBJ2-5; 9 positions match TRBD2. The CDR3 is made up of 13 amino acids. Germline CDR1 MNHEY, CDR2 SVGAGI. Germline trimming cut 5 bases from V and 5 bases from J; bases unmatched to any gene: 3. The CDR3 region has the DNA TGTGCCAGCAGTCCCAGCGGGGGGGAGACCCAGTACTTC. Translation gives CASSPSGGETQYF.

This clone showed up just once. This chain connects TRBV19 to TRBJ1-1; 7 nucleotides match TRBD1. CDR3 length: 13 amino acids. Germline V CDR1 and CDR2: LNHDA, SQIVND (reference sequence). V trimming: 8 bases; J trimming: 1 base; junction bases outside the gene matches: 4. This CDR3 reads CASSQGRNTEAFF. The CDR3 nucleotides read TGTGCCAGTTCACAGGGGCGGAACACTGAAGCTTTCTTT.

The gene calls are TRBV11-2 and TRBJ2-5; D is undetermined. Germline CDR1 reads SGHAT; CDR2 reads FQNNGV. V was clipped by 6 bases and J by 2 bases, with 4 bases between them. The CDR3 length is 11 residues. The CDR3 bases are TGTGCCAGCAGACTACAAGAGACCCAGTACTTC. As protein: CASRLQETQYF.

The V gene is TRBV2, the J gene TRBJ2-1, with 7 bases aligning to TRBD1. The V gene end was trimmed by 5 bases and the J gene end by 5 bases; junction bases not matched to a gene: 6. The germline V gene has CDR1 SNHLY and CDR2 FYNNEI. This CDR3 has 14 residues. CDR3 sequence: CASSSDRSNNEQFF. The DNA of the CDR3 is TGTGCCAGCAGTTCGGACAGGAGTAACAATGAGCAGTTCTTC.

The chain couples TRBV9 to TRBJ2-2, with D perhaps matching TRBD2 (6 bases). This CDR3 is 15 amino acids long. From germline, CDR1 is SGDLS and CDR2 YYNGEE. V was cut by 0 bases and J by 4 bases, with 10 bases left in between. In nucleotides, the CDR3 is TGTGCCAGCAGCGTAGTGGCGGGAACCACCGGGGAGCTGTTTTTT. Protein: CASSVVAGTTGELFF.

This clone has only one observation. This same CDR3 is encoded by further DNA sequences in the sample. CDR3 in amino acids: CASSPGRGSTDTQYF. The CDR3, as DNA: TGTGCCAGCTCACCAGGTCGGGGTAGCACAGATACGCAGTATTTT. The chain carries TRBV18 and TRBJ2-3; a weak D match, TRBD2 (5 bases). Trimming pared 2 bases from V and 0 bases from J, leaving 9 bases between. CDR1 is KGHSH and CDR2 is LQKENI in the germline V gene. This CDR3 contains 15 residues.

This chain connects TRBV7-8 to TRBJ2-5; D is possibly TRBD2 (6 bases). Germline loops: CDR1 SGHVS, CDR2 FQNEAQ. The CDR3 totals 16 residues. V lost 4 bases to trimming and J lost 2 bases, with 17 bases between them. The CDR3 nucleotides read TGTGCCAGCAGCTCCGGGATAGCGGCGCCGCAAGAGACCCAGTACTTC. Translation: CASSSGIAAPQETQYF.

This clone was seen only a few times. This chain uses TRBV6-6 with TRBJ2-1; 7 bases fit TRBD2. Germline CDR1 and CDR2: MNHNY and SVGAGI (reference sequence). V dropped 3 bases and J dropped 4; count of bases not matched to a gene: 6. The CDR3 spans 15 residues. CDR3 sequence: CASSYPGLGYNEQFF. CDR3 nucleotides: TGTGCCAGCAGTTATCCTGGACTAGGGTACAATGAGCAGTTCTTC.

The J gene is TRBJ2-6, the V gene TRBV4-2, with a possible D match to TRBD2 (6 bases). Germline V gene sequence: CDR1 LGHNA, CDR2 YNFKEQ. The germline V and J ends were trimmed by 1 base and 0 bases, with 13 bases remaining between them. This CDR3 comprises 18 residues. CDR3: CASSQGGTGVSGANVLTF. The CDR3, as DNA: TGTGCCAGCAGCCAAGGGGGGACGGGAGTCTCTGGGGCCAACGTCCTGACTTTC.

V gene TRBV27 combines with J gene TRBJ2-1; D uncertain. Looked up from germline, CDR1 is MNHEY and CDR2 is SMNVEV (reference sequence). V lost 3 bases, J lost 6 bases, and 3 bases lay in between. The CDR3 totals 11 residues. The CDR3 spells CASSFGNEQFF. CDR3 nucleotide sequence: TGTGCCAGCAGTTTCGGCAATGAGCAGTTCTTC.

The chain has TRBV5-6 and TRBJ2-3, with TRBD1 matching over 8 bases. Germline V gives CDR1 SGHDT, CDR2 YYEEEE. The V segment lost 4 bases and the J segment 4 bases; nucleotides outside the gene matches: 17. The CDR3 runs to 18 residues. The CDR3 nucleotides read TGTGCCAGCAGCCCGGTCCGGGGCAGGGGGCGGACTGCAGATACGCAGTATTTT. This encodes CASSPVRGRGRTADTQYF.

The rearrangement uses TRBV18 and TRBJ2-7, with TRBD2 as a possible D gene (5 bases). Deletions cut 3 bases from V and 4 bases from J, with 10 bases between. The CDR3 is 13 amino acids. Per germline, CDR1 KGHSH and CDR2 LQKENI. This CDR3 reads CASSPKEVYEQYF. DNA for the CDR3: TGTGCCAGCTCACCTAAGGAGGTGTACGAGCAGTACTTC. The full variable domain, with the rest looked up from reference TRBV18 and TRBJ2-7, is NAGVMQNPRHLVRRRGQEARLRCSPMKGHSHVYWYRQLPEEGLKFMVYLQKENIIDESGMPKERFSAEFPKEGPSILRIQQVVRGDSAAYFCASSPKEVYEQYFGPGTRLTVT.

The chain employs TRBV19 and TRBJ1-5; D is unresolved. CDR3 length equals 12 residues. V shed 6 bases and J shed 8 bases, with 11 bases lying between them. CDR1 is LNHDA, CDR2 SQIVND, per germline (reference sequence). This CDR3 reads CASSGPGEPQHF. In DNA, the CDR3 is TGTGCCAGTAGCGGCCCCGGGGAGCCCCAGCATTTT.

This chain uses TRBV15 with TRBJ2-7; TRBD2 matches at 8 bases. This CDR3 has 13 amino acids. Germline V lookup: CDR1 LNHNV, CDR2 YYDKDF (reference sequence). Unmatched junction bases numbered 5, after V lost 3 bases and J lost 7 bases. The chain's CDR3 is CATSSKASGEQYF. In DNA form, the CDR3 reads TGTGCCACCAGCAGTAAGGCTAGCGGGGAGCAGTACTTC.

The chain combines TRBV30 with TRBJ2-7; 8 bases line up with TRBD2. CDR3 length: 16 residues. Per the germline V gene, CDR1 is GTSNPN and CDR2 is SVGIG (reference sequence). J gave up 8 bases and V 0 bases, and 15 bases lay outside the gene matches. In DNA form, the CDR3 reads TGTGCCTGGAGTGTACCTGGCGGGGGGCCAGGTGTGAAGCAGTACTTC. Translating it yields CAWSVPGGGPGVKQYF.